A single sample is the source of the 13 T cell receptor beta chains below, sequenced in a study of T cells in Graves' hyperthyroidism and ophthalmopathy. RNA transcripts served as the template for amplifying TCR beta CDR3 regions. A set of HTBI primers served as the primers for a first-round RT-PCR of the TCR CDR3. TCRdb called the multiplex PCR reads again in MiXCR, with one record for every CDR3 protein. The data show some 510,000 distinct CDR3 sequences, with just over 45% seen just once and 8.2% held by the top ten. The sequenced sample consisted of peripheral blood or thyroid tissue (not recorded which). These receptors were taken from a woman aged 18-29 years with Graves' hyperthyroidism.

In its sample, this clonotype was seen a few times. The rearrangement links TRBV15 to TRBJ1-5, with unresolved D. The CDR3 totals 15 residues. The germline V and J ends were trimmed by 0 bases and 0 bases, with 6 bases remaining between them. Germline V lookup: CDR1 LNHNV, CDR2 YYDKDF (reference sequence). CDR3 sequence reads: CATSRDINSNQPQHF. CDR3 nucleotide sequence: TGTGCCACCAGCAGAGACATCAATAGCAATCAGCCCCAGCATTTT.

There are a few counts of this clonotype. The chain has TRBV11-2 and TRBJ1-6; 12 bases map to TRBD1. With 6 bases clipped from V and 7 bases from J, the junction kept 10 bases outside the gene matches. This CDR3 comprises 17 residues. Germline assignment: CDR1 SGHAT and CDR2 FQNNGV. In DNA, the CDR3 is TGTGCCAGCAGGCGCCCGGGACAGGGGGCGCGGAATTCACCCCTCCACTTT. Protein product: CASRRPGQGARNSPLHF.

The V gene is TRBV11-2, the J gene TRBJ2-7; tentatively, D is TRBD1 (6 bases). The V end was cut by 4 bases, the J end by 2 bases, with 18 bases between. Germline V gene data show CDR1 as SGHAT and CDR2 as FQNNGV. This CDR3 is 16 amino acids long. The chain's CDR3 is CASSSPIGTGPYEQYF. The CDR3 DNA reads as TGTGCCAGCAGCTCCCCGATCGGCACAGGGCCCTACGAGCAGTACTTC.

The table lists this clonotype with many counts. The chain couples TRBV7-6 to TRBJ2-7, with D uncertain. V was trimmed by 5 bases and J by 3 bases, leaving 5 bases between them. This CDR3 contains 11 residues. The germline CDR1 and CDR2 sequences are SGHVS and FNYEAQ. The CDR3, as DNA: TGTGCCAGCAGCAGGGTCTACGAGCAGTACTTC. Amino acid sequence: CASSRVYEQYF. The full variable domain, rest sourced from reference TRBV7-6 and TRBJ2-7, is GAGVSQSPRYKVTKRGQDVALRCDPISGHVSLYWYRQALGQGPEFLTYFNYEAQQDKSGLPNDRFSAERPEGSISTLTIQRTEQRDSAMYRCASSRVYEQYFGPGTRLTVT.

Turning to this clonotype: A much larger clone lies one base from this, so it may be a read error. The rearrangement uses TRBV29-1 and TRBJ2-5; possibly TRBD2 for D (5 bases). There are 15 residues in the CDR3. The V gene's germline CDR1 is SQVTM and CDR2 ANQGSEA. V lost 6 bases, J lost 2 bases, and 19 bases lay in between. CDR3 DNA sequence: TGCAGCGTGGCCACGACGGGGTACTGGCAAGAGACCCAGTACTTC. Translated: CSVATTGYWQETQYF.

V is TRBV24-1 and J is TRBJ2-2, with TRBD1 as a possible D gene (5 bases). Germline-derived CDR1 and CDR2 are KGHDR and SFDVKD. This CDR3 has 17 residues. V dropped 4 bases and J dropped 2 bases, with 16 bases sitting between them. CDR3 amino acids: CATSEHNRQDNTGELFF. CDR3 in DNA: TGTGCCACCAGTGAACATAACAGGCAGGATAACACCGGGGAGCTGTTTTTT.

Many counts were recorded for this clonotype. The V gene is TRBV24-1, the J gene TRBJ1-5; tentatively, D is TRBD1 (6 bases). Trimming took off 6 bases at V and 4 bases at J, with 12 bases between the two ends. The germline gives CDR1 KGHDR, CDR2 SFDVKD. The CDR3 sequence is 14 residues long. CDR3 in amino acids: CATSPNRENQPQHF. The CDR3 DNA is TGTGCCACCAGTCCGAACAGGGAGAATCAGCCCCAGCATTTT.

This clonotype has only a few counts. This CDR3 is CASSQEGAGSNSPLHF. CDR3 sequence (DNA): TGTGCCAGCAGCCAAGAAGGGGCGGGGTCTAATTCACCCCTCCACTTT. The genes are TRBV14 and TRBJ1-6; tentative D call: TRBD1 (5 bases). Trimming cost V 0 bases and J 6 bases, with 12 bases left between them. The CDR3 consists of 16 residues. The germline CDR1 and CDR2 sequences are SGHDN and FVKESK.

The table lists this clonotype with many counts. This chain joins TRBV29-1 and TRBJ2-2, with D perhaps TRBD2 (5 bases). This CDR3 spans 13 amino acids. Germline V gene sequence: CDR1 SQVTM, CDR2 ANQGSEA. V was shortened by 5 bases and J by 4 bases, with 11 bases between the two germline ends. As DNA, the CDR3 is TGCAGCGTTAAGCGGTCGGGCACCGGGGAGCTGTTTTTT. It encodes CSVKRSGTGELFF.

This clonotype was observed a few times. This CDR3 is CSARDLSSGTDGETQYF. The DNA for the CDR3 is TGCAGTGCTAGAGATCTATCTAGCGGGACAGATGGAGAGACCCAGTACTTC. The J gene is TRBJ2-5, the V gene TRBV20-1, with TRBD2 identical over 9 bases. The CDR3 contains 17 residues. The V gene's germline CDR1 is DFQATT and CDR2 SNEGSKA (reference sequence). V gave up 0 bases and J gave up 4 bases; unmatched junction bases: 12.

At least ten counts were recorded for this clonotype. In DNA form, the CDR3 reads TGTGCCAGCAGCTCAGGGTTGAGCACTGAAGCTTTCTTT. Protein sequence: CASSSGLSTEAFF. The chain uses TRBV7-2 and TRBJ1-1; D possibly corresponds to TRBD1 (5 bases). CDR1 and CDR2 (germline): SGHTA, FQGNSA. V was cut by 4 bases and J by 4 bases, with 10 bases left in between. The CDR3 is 13 residues long.

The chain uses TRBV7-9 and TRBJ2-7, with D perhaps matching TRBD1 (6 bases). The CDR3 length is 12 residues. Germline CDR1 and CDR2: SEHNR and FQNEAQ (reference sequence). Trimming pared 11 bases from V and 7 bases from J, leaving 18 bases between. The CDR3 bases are TGTGCCTGGGCTACAGGGACGGGGGAGCAGTACTTC. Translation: CAWATGTGEQYF. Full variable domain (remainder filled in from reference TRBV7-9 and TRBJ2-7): DTGVSQNPRHKITKRGQNVTFRCDPISEHNRLYWYRQTLGQGPEFLTYFQNEAQLEKSRLLSDRFSAERPKGSFSTLEIQRTEQGDSAMYLCAWATGTGEQYFGPGTRLTVT.

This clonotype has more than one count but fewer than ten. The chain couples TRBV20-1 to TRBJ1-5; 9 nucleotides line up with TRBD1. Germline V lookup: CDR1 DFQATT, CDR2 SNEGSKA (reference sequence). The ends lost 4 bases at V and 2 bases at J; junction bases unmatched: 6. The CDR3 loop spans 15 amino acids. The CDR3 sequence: CSAKDWTGGNQPQHF. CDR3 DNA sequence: TGCAGTGCTAAGGATTGGACAGGGGGCAATCAGCCCCAGCATTTT.